This T cell receptor beta chain was sequenced for a study of blood T cells in healthy people across ages. In the study overall: Template switching caught about one barcoded beta molecule for each two T cells. Whole-study findings and limits: Using unsorted PBMCs precluded a conclusive naive versus antigen-experienced comparison. Investigators treated diversity estimates from one million T cells as underestimates.

The CDR3 extends over 14 amino acids. With V trimmed by 7 bases and J by 8 bases, 11 bases remained unmatched. CDR1 and CDR2 (germline): MDHEN, SYDVKM. Combining a sample-barcoded 5' primer with a J-beta primer mix, a second PCR ran for 7 to 11 cycles. TCRdb reanalysed the 5' RACE reads using MiXCR and keeps one entry per CDR3 protein. Of around 970,000 distinct CDR3 sequences listed, about 53% are singletons. With respect to this clonotype: Its antigen is unidentified.

The receptor was isolated from a woman aged 55 to 70 in good health. Sequencing was carried out using blood. This chain connects TRBV28 to TRBJ2-1; TRBD2 aligns across 7 bases. CDR3 bases: TGTGCCAGCACCGAGACTAGCCCAGTAGATGAGCAGTTCTTC. It encodes CASTETSPVDEQFF.